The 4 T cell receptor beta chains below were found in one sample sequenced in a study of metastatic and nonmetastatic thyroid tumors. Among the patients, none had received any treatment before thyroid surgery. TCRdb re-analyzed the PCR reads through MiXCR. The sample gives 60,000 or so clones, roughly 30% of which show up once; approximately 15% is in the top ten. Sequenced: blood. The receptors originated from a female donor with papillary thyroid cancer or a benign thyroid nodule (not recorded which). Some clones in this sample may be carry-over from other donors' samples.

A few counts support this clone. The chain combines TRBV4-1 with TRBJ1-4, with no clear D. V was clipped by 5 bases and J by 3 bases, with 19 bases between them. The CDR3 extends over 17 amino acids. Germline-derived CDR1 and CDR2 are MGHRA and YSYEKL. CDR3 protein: CASSANSVMASNEKLFF. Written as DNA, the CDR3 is TGCGCCAGCAGCGCTAACTCAGTGATGGCTTCTAATGAAAAACTGTTTTTT.

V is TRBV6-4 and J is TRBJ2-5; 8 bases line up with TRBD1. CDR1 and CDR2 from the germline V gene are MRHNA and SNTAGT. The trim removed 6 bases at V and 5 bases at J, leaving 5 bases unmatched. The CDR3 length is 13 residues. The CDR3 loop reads CASSRGPEETQYF. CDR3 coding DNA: TGTGCCAGCAGCAGGGGGCCGGAGGAGACCCAGTACTTC.

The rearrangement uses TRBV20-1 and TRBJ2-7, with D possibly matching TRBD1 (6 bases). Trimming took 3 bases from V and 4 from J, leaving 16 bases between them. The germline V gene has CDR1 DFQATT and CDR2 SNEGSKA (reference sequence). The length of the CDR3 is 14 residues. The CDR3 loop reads CSARVIQGHYEQYF. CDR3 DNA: TGCAGTGCTAGGGTGATACAGGGTCATTACGAGCAGTACTTC.

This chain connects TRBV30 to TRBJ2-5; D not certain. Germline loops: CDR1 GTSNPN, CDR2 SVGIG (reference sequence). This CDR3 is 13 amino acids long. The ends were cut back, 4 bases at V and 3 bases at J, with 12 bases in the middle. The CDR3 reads CAWNPQTKETQYF. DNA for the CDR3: TGTGCCTGGAACCCCCAGACGAAAGAGACCCAGTACTTC.